A single sample gave rise to the 22 T cell receptor beta chains below, sequenced in a study of memory CD4+ T cells and cytomegalovirus serostatus. Using immunoSEQ multiplex PCR, the repertoire was profiled, and TCRdb retains in-frame clones only, with some absent. The table includes around 54,000 clones, about 73% detected once. The sort gate was single viable CD3+CD4+CD8-CD45RO+ cells for memory CD4+ T cells. Specimen: memory CD4+ T cells from blood. The receptors were sampled from an adult in good health and CMV-seronegative.

This clone was seen just once. V and J are TRBV29-1 and TRBJ2-2, with 9 bases fitting TRBD1. The CDR3 has 14 residues. The V gene's germline CDR1 is SQVTM and CDR2 ANQGSEA. V shed 7 bases and J 6 bases; nucleotides not matched to a gene: 9. DNA for the CDR3: TGCAGCGGGGCGGGACAGGGAAACGCCGGGGAGCTGTTTTTT. Encoded protein: CSGAGQGNAGELFF.

This chain connects TRBV2 to TRBJ2-2; TRBD1 or TRBD2 may be the D gene (5 bases each). Trimming took 2 bases from V and 6 from J, leaving 7 bases between them. In germline, CDR1 is SNHLY, CDR2 FYNNEI. The CDR3 contains 13 residues. The CDR3 spells CASSEQGPGELFF. The CDR3, as DNA: TGTGCCAGCAGTGAACAGGGACCCGGGGAGCTGTTTTTT. Full variable domain (outside the CDR3, taken from reference TRBV2 and TRBJ2-2): EPEVTQTPSHQVTQMGQEVILRCVPISNHLYFYWYRQILGQKVEFLVSFYNNEISEKSEIFDDQFSVERPDGSNFTLKIRSTKLEDSAMYFCASSEQGPGELFFGEGSRLTVL.

The chain recombines TRBV18 with TRBJ2-7, with a weak D call TRBD2 (6 bases). In germline, CDR1 is KGHSH, CDR2 LQKENI. The CDR3 runs to 15 residues. Trimming took off 0 bases at V and 4 bases at J, with 13 bases between the two ends. The CDR3 region is CASSPPGTAMYEQYF. The DNA of the CDR3 is TGTGCCAGCTCACCACCGGGGACTGCGATGTACGAGCAGTACTTC.

The table lists this clone with a few counts. The rearrangement links TRBV18 to TRBJ2-7, with a tentative D call TRBD1 (5 bases). This CDR3 region has 13 residues. V shed 4 bases and J shed 7 bases, with 14 bases lying between them. Germline lookup yields CDR1 KGHSH and CDR2 LQKENI. CDR3 sequence reads: CASSQEDSGEQYF. The CDR3 coding sequence is TGTGCCAGCTCACAGGAAGACAGTGGGGAGCAGTACTTC.

V usage is TRBV19 and J usage is TRBJ1-5, with TRBD1 matching over 12 bases. The CDR3 is 16 residues long. J lost 7 bases, V lost 4 bases, and 8 bases had no gene match. Germline assignment: CDR1 LNHDA and CDR2 SQIVND (reference sequence). The CDR3, as DNA: TGTGCCAGTAGTAAACCGGGACAGGGGGCCCGGCAGCCCCAGCATTTT. Its protein is CASSKPGQGARQPQHF.

This clone has only one observation. This same CDR3 is encoded by further DNA sequences in the sample. This sequence joins TRBV28 and TRBJ1-1; 9 nucleotides match TRBD1. CDR1 and CDR2 (germline): MDHEN, SYDVKM. J lost 5 bases, V lost 5 bases, and 9 bases had no gene match. The CDR3 consists of 15 residues. The DNA of the CDR3 is TGTGCCAGCAGTCCAACAGGGGGCGGCTTTACTGAAGCTTTCTTT. This codes for CASSPTGGGFTEAFF.

The chain recombines TRBV4-1 with TRBJ2-1; no firm D call. Germline assignment: CDR1 MGHRA and CDR2 YSYEKL. The CDR3 runs to 16 residues. Trimming removed 3 bases at V and 0 bases at J, with 12 bases between. The CDR3 here is CASSHPRESSYNEQFF. The CDR3 DNA sequence: TGCGCCAGCAGCCATCCTAGAGAAAGCTCCTACAATGAGCAGTTCTTC.

CDR3 sequence (DNA): TGTGCCAGCAGCTCCTGGGGCTCCAATGAGCAGTTCTTC. It codes for CASSSWGSNEQFF. This rearrangement joins TRBV7-9 to TRBJ2-1; tentatively, D is TRBD1 (5 bases). V was shortened by 4 bases and J by 6 bases, with 10 bases between the two germline ends. Germline loops: CDR1 SEHNR, CDR2 FQNEAQ (reference sequence). This CDR3 is 13 amino acids long.

This chain joins TRBV18 and TRBJ2-5; D is possibly TRBD2 (5 bases). From germline, CDR1 is KGHSH and CDR2 LQKENI. The ends were cut back, 0 bases at V and 1 base at J, with 9 bases in the middle. This CDR3 has 15 residues. CDR3: CASSPPWAGQETQYF. As DNA, the CDR3 is TGTGCCAGCTCACCACCTTGGGCGGGCCAAGAGACCCAGTACTTC.

In DNA form, the CDR3 reads TGTGCCAGCACCCGAGGGGGACTAGGGTACAATGAGCAGTTCTTC. Protein product: CASTRGGLGYNEQFF. The chain employs TRBV28 and TRBJ2-1; 8 nucleotides line up with TRBD2. The ends lost 7 bases at V and 4 bases at J; junction bases unmatched: 9. Per the germline V gene, CDR1 is MDHEN and CDR2 is SYDVKM. This CDR3 contains 15 residues.

This clone has a single count. The chain combines TRBV2 with TRBJ1-5; a possible D gene is TRBD1 (5 bases). Trimming left V 7 bases short and J 3 bases short, with 10 bases between. The length of the CDR3 is 13 residues. Looked up from germline, CDR1 is SNHLY and CDR2 is FYNNEI. The chain's CDR3 is CASNGTPNQPQHF. CDR3 nucleotides: TGTGCCAGCAACGGGACTCCCAATCAGCCCCAGCATTTT.

The chain joins TRBV30 to TRBJ1-4; D not certain. Trimming shortened V by 2 bases and J by 5 bases, and 3 bases separated the two germline ends. The CDR3 covers 11 residues. Germline lookup yields CDR1 GTSNPN and CDR2 SVGIG (reference sequence). This chain's CDR3 is CAWSSNEKLFF. CDR3 sequence (DNA): TGTGCCTGGAGTTCAAATGAAAAACTGTTTTTT.

This clone has just a few counts. The chain links TRBV5-4 to TRBJ1-3, with D tentatively TRBD1 (5 bases). Trimming cost V 4 bases and J 4 bases, with 15 bases left between them. Germline assignment: CDR1 SGHNT and CDR2 YYREEE (reference sequence). The CDR3 has 15 amino acids. CDR3 sequence (DNA): TGTGCCAGCAGCCCGGGCGGGGCGGAAGGAAACACCATATATTTT. It is translated as CASSPGGAEGNTIYF.

The chain links TRBV6-5 to TRBJ2-7, with D possibly TRBD1 on 6 matching bases. Trimming removed 5 bases from V and 2 bases from J, with 7 bases in between. Germline assignment: CDR1 MNHEY and CDR2 SVGAGI. This CDR3 contains 12 residues. The CDR3 nucleotides read TGTGCCAGCAGTACAGGGACCTACGAGCAGTACTTC. Translated: CASSTGTYEQYF.

This chain joins TRBV2 and TRBJ1-2, with unresolved D. CDR1 SNHLY and CDR2 FYNNEI come from the germline V gene. Trimming cost V 6 bases and J 2 bases, with 13 bases left between them. This CDR3 is 14 amino acids long. CDR3 sequence reads: CASSPGRSNYGYTF. CDR3 bases: TGTGCCAGCAGCCCCGGACGGTCCAACTATGGCTACACCTTC.

The chain joins TRBV6-5 to TRBJ1-5; 9 nucleotides match TRBD1. The junction had 4 bases not matched to a gene; V was cut back by 5 bases and J by 2 bases. CDR3 length: 15 residues. CDR1 is MNHEY, CDR2 SVGAGI, per germline. CDR3 residues: CASSHRGLGNQPQHF. CDR3 nucleotides: TGTGCCAGCAGTCACAGGGGGCTCGGCAATCAGCCCCAGCATTTT.

This chain connects TRBV2 to TRBJ2-5, with a tentative D call TRBD1 (5 bases). The germline CDR1 and CDR2 sequences are SNHLY and FYNNEI. The V gene lost 6 bases and the J gene lost 2 bases, with 10 bases spanning the gap. The CDR3 spans 13 residues. In DNA, the CDR3 is TGTGCCAGCAGCGGCAACAGGCAAGAGACCCAGTACTTC. This encodes CASSGNRQETQYF.

V usage is TRBV28 and J usage is TRBJ1-3; possible D gene TRBD1, 6 bases. The CDR3 is made up of 16 amino acids. Germline CDR1 is MDHEN and CDR2 is SYDVKM. With 1 base removed from V and 7 bases from J, the gap between germline ends came to 17 bases. The CDR3 DNA follows: TGTGCCAGCAGTTTATACCCACAGGGAGTAGGCAACACCATATATTTT. It is translated as CASSLYPQGVGNTIYF.

This sequence joins TRBV5-4 and TRBJ1-1; the match to TRBD1 covers 8 bases. Germline-derived CDR1 and CDR2 are SGHNT and YYREEE (reference sequence). V trimming: 10 bases; J trimming: 11 bases; junction bases outside the gene matches: 13. CDR3 length: 12 residues. CDR3 protein: CAGQDTDREAFF. CDR3 sequence (DNA): TGTGCCGGCCAGGATACGGACAGGGAGGCTTTCTTT.

The J gene is TRBJ2-7, the V gene TRBV7-9; TRBD2 aligns across 8 bases. V trimming: 1 base; J trimming: 1 base; junction bases outside the gene matches: 12. CDR1 SEHNR and CDR2 FQNEAQ come from the germline V gene (reference sequence). CDR3 length: 18 amino acids. In DNA form, the CDR3 reads TGTGCCAGCAGCTTAGTCCATTCCAGCGCGGGAGGTTCCTACGAGCAGTACTTC. Amino acids: CASSLVHSSAGGSYEQYF. The entire variable domain, with the rest obtained from reference TRBV7-9 and TRBJ2-7, is as follows: DTGVSQNPRHKITKRGQNVTFRCDPISEHNRLYWYRQTLGQGPEFLTYFQNEAQLEKSRLLSDRFSAERPKGSFSTLEIQRTEQGDSAMYLCASSLVHSSAGGSYEQYFGPGTRLTVT.

V gene TRBV11-2 combines with J gene TRBJ2-7; no definite D call. The CDR3 loop spans 13 amino acids. Germline V gene lookup returns CDR1 SGHAT and CDR2 FQNNGV. V dropped 2 bases and J dropped 7 bases, with 12 bases sitting between them. CDR3: CASSLNRQTEQYF. The CDR3 nucleotides read TGTGCCAGCAGCTTAAATCGGCAGACTGAGCAGTACTTC.

This clone showed up just once. The genes are TRBV30 and TRBJ1-1, with TRBD1 as a possible D gene (5 bases). CDR3 size: 14 residues. V was pared by 5 bases and J by 4 bases, with 17 bases between. Per the germline V gene, CDR1 is GTSNPN and CDR2 is SVGIG (reference sequence). The CDR3 reads CAWSKGLGGTEAFF. CDR3 sequence (DNA): TGTGCCTGGTCCAAAGGCCTGGGGGGCACTGAAGCTTTCTTT.